Listed below are T cell receptor beta chains from one sample, sequenced in a study of cytomegalovirus exposure and HLA in healthy donors. TCRdb's table, derived via immunoSEQ multiplex PCR, lists solely in-frame clones and lacks some. The sample's table shows over 75,000 clones. Sequenced: PBMCs. The receptor set was obtained from a man over 45 in good health and CMV-seronegative. Both conserved end residues are part of each CDR3. A D gene is named only where the DNA matches it firmly.

d_call: TRBD2
j_call: TRBJ2-1
v_call: TRBV15
cdr3_nt: TGTGCCACCAGCGTCGGAGCGGGGACCTACAATGAGCAGTTCTTC
cdr3_aa: CATSVGAGTYNEQFF

d_call: NA
j_call: TRBJ1-1
v_call: TRBV28
cdr3_nt: TGTGCCAGCAGTTTAATTGGGAGTGAAGCTTTCTTT
cdr3_aa: CASSLIGSEAFF

d_call: NA
j_call: TRBJ1-2
v_call: TRBV10-3
cdr3_nt: TGTGCCATCAGTGAGACATCTACAGGGTACTATGGCTACACCTTC
cdr3_aa: CAISETSTGYYGYTF

d_call: NA
j_call: TRBJ2-1
v_call: TRBV18
cdr3_nt: TGTGCCAGCTCAATCCGCCAGGGGGGAAGCTCCTACAATGAGCAGTTCTTC
cdr3_aa: CASSIRQGGSSYNEQFF

d_call: TRBD1
j_call: TRBJ1-5
v_call: TRBV7-8
cdr3_nt: TGTGCCAGCAGCCCCGGACAGGGGACATATAGCAATCAGCCCCAGCATTTT
cdr3_aa: CASSPGQGTYSNQPQHF

d_call: NA
j_call: TRBJ2-7
v_call: TRBV7-3
cdr3_nt: TGTGCCAGCAGCTTAGGAGGGTCCGGTATACCCTACGAGCAGTACTTC
cdr3_aa: CASSLGGSGIPYEQYF

d_call: NA
j_call: TRBJ2-5
v_call: TRBV5-4
cdr3_nt: TGTGCCAGCAGCTTGGGGCTAGCAAAAGAGACCCAGTACTTC
cdr3_aa: CASSLGLAKETQYF

d_call: NA
j_call: TRBJ1-5
v_call: TRBV30
cdr3_nt: TGTGCCTGGAGAAGAGGGTTCAATCAGCCCCAGCATTTT
cdr3_aa: CAWRRGFNQPQHF

d_call: NA
j_call: TRBJ1-1
v_call: TRBV28
cdr3_nt: TGTGCCAGCAGTTTAGGTGGGGTCGGGGAGGGGAGCACTGAAGCTTTCTTT
cdr3_aa: CASSLGGVGEGSTEAFF

d_call: NA
j_call: TRBJ2-1
v_call: TRBV5-6
cdr3_nt: TGTGCCAGCAGCTTTATGACTTGGAATGAGCAGTTCTTC
cdr3_aa: CASSFMTWNEQFF

d_call: TRBD1
j_call: TRBJ2-7
v_call: TRBV18
cdr3_nt: TGTGCCAGCTCACAGGGACAGGGGCTTTCCTACGAGCAGTACTTC
cdr3_aa: CASSQGQGLSYEQYF

d_call: TRBD1
j_call: TRBJ1-2
v_call: TRBV5-8
cdr3_nt: TGTGCCAGCAGCTGGGACAGGGGGCGCGGCTACACCTTC
cdr3_aa: CASSWDRGRGYTF

d_call: NA
j_call: TRBJ2-7
v_call: TRBV9
cdr3_nt: TGTGCCAGCAGCGTAGGAGGTACAGGGTCCTACGAGCAGTACTTC
cdr3_aa: CASSVGGTGSYEQYF

d_call: NA
j_call: TRBJ2-4
v_call: TRBV18
cdr3_nt: TGTGCCAGCTCACCGAACGTAGGGGGGGGAACCAAAAACATTCAGTACTTC
cdr3_aa: CASSPNVGGGTKNIQYF

d_call: TRBD1
j_call: TRBJ2-5
v_call: TRBV7-9
cdr3_nt: TGTGCCAGCAGCTTAGGGGACAGCCTGTACCAAGAGACCCAGTACTTC
cdr3_aa: CASSLGDSLYQETQYF

d_call: NA
j_call: TRBJ2-3
v_call: TRBV27
cdr3_nt: TGTGCCAGCAGATACATAGCTCAGGGACTCACAGATACGCAGTATTTT
cdr3_aa: CASRYIAQGLTDTQYF

d_call: NA
j_call: TRBJ1-3
v_call: TRBV5-4
cdr3_nt: TGTGCCAGCAGCGGGGTAGCAGGGCCAGGGAACACCATATATTTT
cdr3_aa: CASSGVAGPGNTIYF

d_call: NA
j_call: TRBJ1-5
v_call: TRBV2
cdr3_nt: TGTGCCAGCAGTGAAAGGGGAAGCAATCAGCCCCAGCATTTT
cdr3_aa: CASSERGSNQPQHF

d_call: TRBD1
j_call: TRBJ2-7
v_call: TRBV6-1
cdr3_nt: TGTGCCAGCGGGACAGGGGTCGAGCAGTACTTC
cdr3_aa: CASGTGVEQYF

d_call: NA
j_call: TRBJ1-3
v_call: TRBV27
cdr3_nt: TGTGCCAGCAGGTCTTATGGAAACACCATATATTTT
cdr3_aa: CASRSYGNTIYF

d_call: NA
j_call: TRBJ2-2
v_call: TRBV6-5
cdr3_nt: TGTGCCAGCTCACTCGGGGCCGGGGAGCTGTTTTTT
cdr3_aa: CASSLGAGELFF

d_call: NA
j_call: TRBJ1-1
v_call: TRBV5-1
cdr3_nt: TGCGCCAGCAGCTTCCGACAGAACACTGAAGCTTTCTTT
cdr3_aa: CASSFRQNTEAFF

d_call: NA
j_call: TRBJ1-2
v_call: TRBV6-1
cdr3_nt: TGTGCCAGCAGTGAAAGAGATGGCTACACCTTC
cdr3_aa: CASSERDGYTF

d_call: TRBD1
j_call: TRBJ2-7
v_call: TRBV18
cdr3_nt: TGTGCCAGCTCACCCCGGACAGGGGATTCGGGCGAGCAGTACTTC
cdr3_aa: CASSPRTGDSGEQYF

d_call: TRBD1
j_call: TRBJ2-1
v_call: TRBV27
cdr3_nt: TGTGCCAGCAGGGGACAGGGGGCTTACAATGAGCAGTTCTTC
cdr3_aa: CASRGQGAYNEQFF

d_call: TRBD2
j_call: TRBJ2-5
v_call: TRBV5-1
cdr3_nt: TGCGCCAGCAGGTCGCAAGCGGGGGTTAGAGAGACCCAGTACTTC
cdr3_aa: CASRSQAGVRETQYF